These 20 T cell receptor beta chains came from one sample sequenced in a study of shared clonotypes between healthy human individuals. TCRdb's copy holds only in-frame clones and misses some; the assay was immunoSEQ multiplex PCR. The sample includes about 470,000 clones, around 79% of them seen just once. The sample comprised PBMCs. The receptor source for this set is a middle-aged woman in good health. Some clones in this sample may be carry-over from other donors' samples.

This rearrangement joins TRBV10-3 to TRBJ1-1; possible D gene TRBD1, 5 bases. Trimming removed 6 bases from V and 1 base from J, with 9 bases in between. Germline CDR1 reads ENHRY; CDR2 reads SYGVKD. The length of the CDR3 is 13 residues. The CDR3 reads CAISPGRNTEAFF. The DNA for the CDR3 is TGTGCCATCAGCCCGGGACGGAACACTGAAGCTTTCTTT.

The table lists this clone with many counts. This sequence joins TRBV9 and TRBJ1-2, with D possibly matching TRBD1 (5 bases). From germline, CDR1 is SGDLS and CDR2 YYNGEE. V lost 2 bases to trimming and J lost 3 bases, with 14 bases between them. The length of the CDR3 is 15 residues. The CDR3 sequence: CASSVGGIRDYGYTF. The CDR3, as DNA: TGTGCCAGCAGCGTCGGGGGGATCAGGGACTATGGCTACACCTTC.

With respect to this clone: It is unclear where the CDR3 begins or ends on the DNA, so no DNA is shown, and the CDR3 is as TCRdb lists it. This sequence joins TRBV9 and TRBJ2-1; TRBD2 is taken as the D call from the table, unchecked against the DNA. CDR1 is SGDLS and CDR2 is YYNGEE in the germline V gene. Counting both end residues, the CDR3 totals 20 amino acids. CDR3 protein: CASSVAVASGTYISYNEQLF.

The chain carries TRBV5-1 and TRBJ2-7; TRBD2 is a possible D gene (6 bases). Trimming removed 4 bases at V and 7 bases at J, with 21 bases between. The CDR3 sequence is 15 residues long. From germline, CDR1 is SGHRS and CDR2 YFSETQ. The CDR3 protein is CASSESWTIGGEQYF. The CDR3 DNA reads as TGCGCCAGCAGCGAGAGTTGGACTATCGGAGGAGAGCAGTACTTC.

This clone was detected a few times. V usage is TRBV5-4 and J usage is TRBJ2-5; 9 positions match TRBD2. Trimming cost V 0 bases and J 5 bases; bases outside gene matches: 11. This CDR3 is 17 amino acids long. Germline CDR1 and CDR2: SGHNT and YYREEE (reference sequence). In DNA, the CDR3 is TGTGCCAGCAGCTTGGCCCCGACTAGCGGAATGGGGGAGACCCAGTACTTC. Translated: CASSLAPTSGMGETQYF.

This clone was observed a handful of times. CDR3 nucleotide sequence: TGTGCCAGCAGCCTACAGAGTAGCGGCACAGATACGCAGTATTTT. This codes for CASSLQSSGTDTQYF. V and J are TRBV7-8 and TRBJ2-3, with D perhaps TRBD2 (5 bases). The ends were cut back, 5 bases at V and 1 base at J, with 13 bases in the middle. CDR1 and CDR2 from the germline V gene are SGHVS and FQNEAQ. CDR3 length equals 15 residues.

This sequence joins TRBV11-3 and TRBJ2-2, with D possibly TRBD2 on 5 matching bases. CDR3 length: 15 residues. CDR1 is SGHNT, CDR2 YENEEA, per germline. Trimming removed 0 bases from V and 5 bases from J, with 10 bases in between. This CDR3 is CASSLDGPGTGELFF. The CDR3 coding sequence is TGTGCCAGCAGCTTAGACGGGCCGGGGACCGGGGAGCTGTTTTTT.

The gene calls are TRBV18 and TRBJ1-1; perhaps TRBD1 as D (5 bases). The CDR3 is 14 amino acids. Trimming left V 1 base short and J 11 bases short, with 17 bases between. Germline-derived CDR1 and CDR2 are KGHSH and LQKENI. DNA for the CDR3: TGTGCCAGCTCACCACTGAGATGGGACCCGTTTGCTTTCTTT. Translating gives CASSPLRWDPFAFF.

V usage is TRBV9 and J usage is TRBJ2-3, with TRBD2 matching over 14 bases. CDR3 size: 18 residues. V dropped 0 bases and J dropped 4; count of bases not matched to a gene: 7. The germline gives CDR1 SGDLS, CDR2 YYNGEE. In nucleotides, the CDR3 is TGTGCCAGCAGCGTAGCCGGGACTAGCGGGAGTCGTCCAGATACGCAGTATTTT. Translating it yields CASSVAGTSGSRPDTQYF. The complete variable domain, with remaining parts taken from reference TRBV9 and TRBJ2-3, reads DSGVTQTPKHLITATGQRVTLRCSPRSGDLSVYWYQQSLDQGLQFLIQYYNGEERAKGNILERFSAQQFPDLHSELNLSSLELGDSALYFCASSVAGTSGSRPDTQYFGPGTRLTVL.

This clone was detected only once. The chain combines TRBV11-3 with TRBJ2-1; a possible D gene is TRBD2 (5 bases). Germline V gene data show CDR1 as SGHNT and CDR2 as YENEEA. V gave up 0 bases and J gave up 6 bases, with 12 bases separating them. The CDR3 is 15 amino acids. The CDR3 spells CASSLELGAFNEQFF. The CDR3 bases are TGTGCCAGCAGCTTAGAACTAGGAGCCTTCAATGAGCAGTTCTTC.

This chain connects TRBV30 to TRBJ2-1; 8 bases are shared with TRBD2. The V gene's germline CDR1 is GTSNPN and CDR2 SVGIG (reference sequence). The V segment lost 4 bases and the J segment 2 bases; nucleotides outside the gene matches: 4. The CDR3 runs 14 residues. In DNA form, the CDR3 reads TGTGCCTGGAAGCTAGCGGGCCCCTACAATGAGCAGTTCTTC. It yields the protein CAWKLAGPYNEQFF.

Worth noting for this clone: Distinct nucleotide sequences in the sample also encode this CDR3. V gene TRBV11-2 combines with J gene TRBJ2-7; D is possibly TRBD1 or TRBD2 (6 bases each). The length of the CDR3 is 13 residues. CDR1 is SGHAT and CDR2 is FQNNGV in the germline V gene. V lost 5 bases and J lost 1, with 9 bases in between. The CDR3 region is CASSRGQSYEQYF. CDR3 bases: TGTGCCAGCAGCCGGGGGCAATCCTACGAGCAGTACTTC.

V and J are TRBV27 and TRBJ1-1, with 8 bases fitting TRBD1. Germline trimming cut 5 bases from V and 4 bases from J; bases unmatched to any gene: 9. Looked up from germline, CDR1 is MNHEY and CDR2 is SMNVEV (reference sequence). The CDR3 has 15 residues. The CDR3 DNA sequence: TGTGCCAGCAGTAACAGGGGGATCGATGGCACTGAAGCTTTCTTT. Protein product: CASSNRGIDGTEAFF.

The chain recombines TRBV5-3 with TRBJ1-1; no definite D call. TRBV5-3 carries the ORF label, with uncertain function. Trimming took 3 bases from V and 6 from J, leaving 15 bases between them. The CDR3 is 14 amino acids. The CDR3: CARSWTPRGPEAFF. Here the CDR3 DNA reads TGTGCCAGAAGCTGGACGCCCCGTGGGCCTGAAGCTTTCTTT.

V is TRBV21-1 and J is TRBJ1-4; the table assigns TRBD1, which was not confirmed against the DNA. TRBV21-1 has pseudogene status. CDR3 length: 18 residues. The CDR3 protein is CASSKKITAQGKNEKLFF. The CDR3 DNA reads TGTGCCAGCAGCAAAAAGATTACTGCACAGGGGAAAAATGAAAAACTGTTTTTT.

This clone was seen more than once but under ten times. The rearrangement links TRBV5-1 to TRBJ2-2; TRBD2 is a possible D gene (5 bases). V shed 5 bases and J shed 4 bases, with 15 bases lying between them. The CDR3 is made up of 15 amino acids. Germline V lookup: CDR1 SGHRS, CDR2 YFSETQ. CDR3 DNA: TGCGCCAGCAGTTTACCCGATGAGGGCACCGGGGAGCTGTTTTTT. Translation gives CASSLPDEGTGELFF.

V is TRBV7-9 and J is TRBJ2-7, with D possibly TRBD2 on 7 matching bases. V was pared by 1 base and J by 6 bases, with 10 bases between. The germline gives CDR1 SEHNR, CDR2 FQNEAQ (reference sequence). The CDR3 length is 13 residues. The CDR3 DNA is TGTGCCAGCAGCTTAGAGGGGGGGTCCGAGCAGTACTTC. Its translation is CASSLEGGSEQYF.

The gene calls are TRBV18 and TRBJ2-6; 10 nucleotides line up with TRBD1. The germline CDR1 and CDR2 sequences are KGHSH and LQKENI. Trimming took 4 bases from V and 2 from J; bases not matched to a gene: 11. The CDR3 is made up of 19 amino acids. The CDR3 region has the DNA TGTGCCAGCTCACTCCGGACCGGGACAGGGGTAACTGGGGCCAACGTCCTGACTTTC. It translates to CASSLRTGTGVTGANVLTF.

The chain employs TRBV29-1 and TRBJ1-3; D possibly corresponds to TRBD1 (5 bases). The V gene lost 4 bases and the J gene lost 3 bases, with 7 bases spanning the gap. Looked up from germline, CDR1 is SQVTM and CDR2 is ANQGSEA. The CDR3 totals 12 residues. CDR3 coding DNA: TGCAGCGTTGGCGGGGGTGGAAACACCATATATTTT. It encodes CSVGGGGNTIYF.

The chain recombines TRBV5-1 with TRBJ2-2; 8 nucleotides agree with TRBD1. Germline CDR1 SGHRS, CDR2 YFSETQ. The CDR3 is 15 residues long. Trimming at V came to 0 bases and at J to 6 bases, leaving 4 bases not matched to a gene. Here the CDR3 reads CASSLGDRGAGELFF. CDR3 nucleotide sequence: TGCGCCAGCAGCTTGGGAGACAGGGGAGCCGGGGAGCTGTTTTTT. Using reference TRBV5-1 and TRBJ2-2 for the parts outside the CDR3, the full variable domain is KAGVTQTPRYLIKTRGQQVTLSCSPISGHRSVSWYQQTPGQGLQFLFEYFSETQRNKGNFPGRFSGRQFSNSRSEMNVSTLELGDSALYLCASSLGDRGAGELFFGEGSRLTVL.